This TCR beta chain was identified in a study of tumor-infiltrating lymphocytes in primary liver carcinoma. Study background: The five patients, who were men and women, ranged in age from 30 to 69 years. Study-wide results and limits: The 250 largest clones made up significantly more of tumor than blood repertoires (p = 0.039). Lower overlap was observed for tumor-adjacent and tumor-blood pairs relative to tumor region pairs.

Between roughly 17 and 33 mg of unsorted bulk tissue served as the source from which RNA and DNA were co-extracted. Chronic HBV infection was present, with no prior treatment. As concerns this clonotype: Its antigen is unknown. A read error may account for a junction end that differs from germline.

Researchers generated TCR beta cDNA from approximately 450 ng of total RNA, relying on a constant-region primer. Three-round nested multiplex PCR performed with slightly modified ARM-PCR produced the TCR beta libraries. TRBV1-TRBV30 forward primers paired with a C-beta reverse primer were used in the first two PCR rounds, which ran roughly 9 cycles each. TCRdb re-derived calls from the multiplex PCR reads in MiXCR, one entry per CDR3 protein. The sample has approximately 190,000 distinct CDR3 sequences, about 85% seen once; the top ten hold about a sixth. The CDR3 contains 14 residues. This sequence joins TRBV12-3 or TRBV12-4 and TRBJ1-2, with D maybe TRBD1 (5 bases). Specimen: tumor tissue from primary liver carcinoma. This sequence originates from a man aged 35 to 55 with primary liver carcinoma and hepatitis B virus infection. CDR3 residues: CASSLQEGNYGYTF. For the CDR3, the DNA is TGTGCCAGTAGTTTACAGGAGGGGAACTATGGCTACACCTTC.